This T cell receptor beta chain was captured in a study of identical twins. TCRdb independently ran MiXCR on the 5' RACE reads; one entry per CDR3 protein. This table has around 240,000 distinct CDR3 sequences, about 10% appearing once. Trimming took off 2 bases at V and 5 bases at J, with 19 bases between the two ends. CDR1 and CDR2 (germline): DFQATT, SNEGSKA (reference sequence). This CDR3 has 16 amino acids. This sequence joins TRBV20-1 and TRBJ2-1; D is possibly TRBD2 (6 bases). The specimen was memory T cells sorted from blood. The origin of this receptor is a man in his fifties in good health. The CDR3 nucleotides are TGCAGTGCTAGAAAGGCGGGACTGAACTTTAACAATGAGCAGTTCTTC. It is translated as CSARKAGLNFNNEQFF.